The source of this T cell receptor beta chain is a study of blood T cell repertoires in COVID-19. Study in general: Acute-phase and convalescent COVID-19 samples originated in the United States, Italy and Spain.

Trimming took 5 bases from V and 6 from J; bases not matched to a gene: 11. Per germline, CDR1 SGHAT and CDR2 FQDESV (reference sequence). The CDR3 consists of 16 residues. The method was immunoSEQ multiplex PCR; TCRdb's version includes in-frame clones alone and lacks a portion of them. The sample includes fewer than 250,000 clones, 70% to 90% of them seen just once. The TCR comes from a man in his forties or fifties with acute or convalescent COVID-19. The chain joins TRBV11-1 to TRBJ1-4, with 8 nucleotides matching TRBD1. Material: peripheral blood. The CDR3: CASSPGTGRLDEKLFF. In nucleotides, the CDR3 is TGTGCCAGCAGCCCAGGGACAGGTCGACTAGATGAAAAACTGTTTTTT.